The T cell receptor (beta chain) under discussion was sequenced for a study of OX40 agonist ivuxolimab in advanced cancers. Study-wide context: Partial responses were achieved by three patients: one hepatocellular carcinoma, two cutaneous melanoma.

CDR1 is LNHNV and CDR2 is YYDKDF in the germline V gene (reference sequence). This CDR3 has 16 residues. The J segment lost 4 bases and the V segment lost 3 bases, leaving 8 bases of the junction unmatched. General study results and limits: Mean expanded clone counts were higher in CD8+ than CD4+ T cells. At doses 0.1 to 3.0 mg/kg, CD4+ and CD8+ clones expanded.

Method: immunoSEQ multiplex PCR; TCRdb's copy keeps in-frame clones and lacks some. The sample carries 15,000 to 20,000 clones, around 88% recorded once. With regard to this clone: Its target is unknown.

This sequence was found in an adult with an advanced solid tumor such as melanoma, head and neck, liver or kidney cancer. This chain joins TRBV15 and TRBJ2-1, with 8 bases identical to TRBD2. The source material was CD4+ or CD8+ T cells sorted from blood, sampled in a trial of the OX40 agonist ivuxolimab. The CDR3 DNA reads TGTGCCACCAGCAGTAGCGGGACTCCCCGGTACAATGAGCAGTTCTTC. It specifies CATSSSGTPRYNEQFF.